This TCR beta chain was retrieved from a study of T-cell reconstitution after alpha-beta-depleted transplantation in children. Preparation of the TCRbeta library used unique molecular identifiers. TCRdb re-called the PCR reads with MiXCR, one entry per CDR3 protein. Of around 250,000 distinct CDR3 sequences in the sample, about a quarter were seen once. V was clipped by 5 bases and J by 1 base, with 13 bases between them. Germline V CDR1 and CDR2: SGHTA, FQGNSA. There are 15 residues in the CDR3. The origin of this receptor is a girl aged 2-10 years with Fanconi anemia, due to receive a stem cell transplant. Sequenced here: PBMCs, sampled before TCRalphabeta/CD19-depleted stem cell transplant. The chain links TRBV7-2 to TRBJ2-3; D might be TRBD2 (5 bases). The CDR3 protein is CASSPLLRGTDTQYF. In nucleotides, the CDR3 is TGTGCCAGCAGCCCACTATTGAGGGGCACAGATACGCAGTATTTT.